The 27 T cell receptor beta chains reported below all come from one sample, sequenced in a study of T cell repertoires in cytomegalovirus infection. TCRdb processed the reads anew with MiXCR; each CDR3 protein has one entry. The sample lists around 280,000 distinct CDR3 sequences; 9.6% were seen once. The sample consisted of PBMCs. These receptors all stem from a human donor in good health (CMV status not recorded). Some clones in this sample may be carry-over from other donors' samples.

This clonotype has at least ten counts. V usage is TRBV5-5 and J usage is TRBJ1-1; D is possibly TRBD1 (5 bases). This CDR3 region has 15 residues. CDR1 is SGHKS, CDR2 YYEKEE, per germline (reference sequence). The V and J ends lost 4 bases and 1 base respectively, with 14 bases between them. CDR3 sequence (DNA): TGTGCCAGCAGCGCAGGGATGATACAGAACACTGAAGCTTTCTTT. Amino acids: CASSAGMIQNTEAFF.

This clonotype was seen at least ten times. The chain carries TRBV5-4 and TRBJ2-1; no definite D call. Trimming removed 0 bases from V and 9 bases from J, with 10 bases in between. CDR1 is SGHNT and CDR2 is YYREEE in the germline V gene (reference sequence). CDR3 size: 13 residues. The CDR3 nucleotides are TGTGCCAGCAGCTTGGTGGGGTTTGGTGAGCAGTTCTTC. Amino acids: CASSLVGFGEQFF. Looking up the rest from reference TRBV5-4 and TRBJ2-1 gives the full variable domain: ETGVTQSPTHLIKTRGQQVTLRCSSQSGHNTVSWYQQALGQGPQFIFQYYREEENGRGNFPPRFSGLQFPNYSSELNVNALELDDSALYLCASSLVGFGEQFFGPGTRLTVL.

J is TRBJ2-1 and V is TRBV5-1; D call uncertain. Per the germline V gene, CDR1 is SGHRS and CDR2 is YFSETQ. This CDR3 spans 11 amino acids. V lost 6 bases, J lost 5 bases, and 6 bases lay in between. The CDR3 sequence: CASIENNEQFF. CDR3 DNA: TGCGCCAGCATAGAGAACAATGAGCAGTTCTTC.

This clonotype occurred a few times. The chain recombines TRBV10-3 with TRBJ2-5; D not resolved. V gave up 0 bases and J gave up 3 bases, with 2 bases separating them. From germline, CDR1 is ENHRY and CDR2 SYGVKD. The CDR3 contains 12 residues. The CDR3 DNA is TGTGCCATCAGTGAGTCGAAAGAGACCCAGTACTTC. Amino acids: CAISESKETQYF.

This rearrangement joins TRBV27 to TRBJ2-1, with D hard to call. Germline lookup yields CDR1 MNHEY and CDR2 SMNVEV (reference sequence). V was cut by 7 bases and J by 3 bases, with 16 bases left in between. The CDR3 totals 15 residues. CDR3 DNA: TGTGCCAGCACCCTAAAAGTGGGCGTCTACAATGAGCAGTTCTTC. Translation gives CASTLKVGVYNEQFF.

This clonotype was recorded at least ten times. V and J are TRBV7-2 and TRBJ2-2, with 9 nucleotides matching TRBD2. The germline CDR1 and CDR2 sequences are SGHTA and FQGNSA. The trim removed 7 bases at V and 5 bases at J, leaving 5 bases unmatched. CDR3 length: 14 amino acids. DNA of the CDR3: TGTGCCAGCACCGCCGCGGGAGGGACCGGGGAGCTGTTTTTT. It yields the protein CASTAAGGTGELFF.

This clonotype was seen many times. The chain carries TRBV5-6 and TRBJ2-7; tentative D call: TRBD2 (6 bases). V was cut by 1 base and J by 4 bases, with 12 bases left in between. The CDR3 contains 14 residues. Germline CDR1 is SGHDT and CDR2 is YYEEEE. The DNA for the CDR3 is TGTGCCAGCAGCTTGAATATGGGGAGGTACGAGCAGTACTTC. Its translation is CASSLNMGRYEQYF. Together with reference TRBV5-6 and TRBJ2-7, the CDR3 gives the full variable domain: DAGVTQSPTHLIKTRGQQVTLRCSPKSGHDTVSWYQQALGQGPQFIFQYYEEEERQRGNFPDRFSGHQFPNYSSELNVNALLLGDSALYLCASSLNMGRYEQYFGPGTRLTVT.

The sample holds a few counts of this clonotype. The chain carries TRBV20-1 and TRBJ2-4; D unresolved. Germline V gene lookup returns CDR1 DFQATT and CDR2 SNEGSKA (reference sequence). Trimming removed 3 bases at V and 0 bases at J, with 6 bases between. The CDR3 runs to 13 residues. In DNA, the CDR3 is TGCAGTGCTAGTGTAGGAGCCAAAAACATTCAGTACTTC. Encoded protein: CSASVGAKNIQYF.

The J gene is TRBJ1-1, the V gene TRBV6-6; D is perhaps TRBD1 (6 bases). Trimming took off 3 bases at V and 6 bases at J, with 14 bases between the two ends. The CDR3 has 14 amino acids. Germline values: CDR1 MNHNY, CDR2 SVGAGI (reference sequence). The CDR3 is CASSYPSGGPEAFF. DNA for the CDR3: TGTGCCAGCAGTTATCCTTCCGGGGGGCCTGAAGCTTTCTTT.

The chain employs TRBV20-1 and TRBJ1-5; 9 bases match TRBD1. The CDR3 sequence is 14 residues long. V lost 5 bases, J lost 11 bases, and 13 bases stayed unmatched. From germline, CDR1 is DFQATT and CDR2 SNEGSKA (reference sequence). The CDR3 sequence: CSASDRGALGAQHF. CDR3 DNA: TGCAGTGCTTCGGACAGGGGAGCACTAGGGGCCCAGCATTTT.

The chain combines TRBV6-2 or TRBV6-3 with TRBJ2-7; D gene ambiguous. In germline, CDR1 is MNHEY, CDR2 SVGEGT. Trimming took off 6 bases at V and 0 bases at J, with 9 bases between the two ends. The CDR3 totals 13 residues. As DNA, the CDR3 is TGTGCCAGCAGCCCGGACGACTCCTACGAGCAGTACGTC. Protein: CASSPDDSYEQYV.

At least ten counts were recorded for this clonotype. The chain joins TRBV7-9 to TRBJ2-5, with TRBD2 as a possible D gene (6 bases). Germline CDR1 reads SEHNR; CDR2 reads FQNEAQ (reference sequence). CDR3 length: 16 amino acids. V was shortened by 0 bases and J by 5 bases, with 16 bases between the two germline ends. CDR3: CASSLAEGGLPETQYF. For the CDR3, the DNA is TGTGCCAGCAGCTTAGCGGAGGGAGGACTTCCTGAGACCCAGTACTTC.

In its sample, this clonotype was seen many times. The rearrangement joins TRBV12-5 to TRBJ1-5, with a possible D match to TRBD1 (6 bases). Germline values: CDR1 LGHNT, CDR2 FRNRAP. CDR3 length: 13 amino acids. Trimming removed 5 bases at V and 4 bases at J, with 9 bases between. The CDR3 DNA reads TGTGCTAGTGGTCTTACAGGGAATCAGCCCCAGCATTTT. Translated: CASGLTGNQPQHF.

Worth noting for this clonotype: A single base separates this from a much larger clone, so it may be a read error. The rearrangement links TRBV6-6 to TRBJ1-6, with D tentatively TRBD1 (6 bases). Germline CDR1 and CDR2: MNHNY and SVGAGI (reference sequence). V was cut by 8 bases and J by 14 bases, with 28 bases left in between. This CDR3 is built from 16 residues. The CDR3 DNA sequence: TGTGCCAGCGGCCCCCGGACGGGGGCGCGGTCCAGGGCCCTCCACTTT. Its protein product is CASGPRTGARSRALHF.

This clonotype was observed a few times. This CDR3 reads CSARDPAGKNIQYF. The CDR3 region has the DNA TGCAGTGCTAGAGATCCCGCAGGGAAGAACATTCAGTACTTC. The chain joins TRBV20-1 to TRBJ2-4; perhaps TRBD1 as D (5 bases). V lost 0 bases and J lost 7, with 13 bases in between. Germline values: CDR1 DFQATT, CDR2 SNEGSKA (reference sequence). This CDR3 is built from 14 residues.

This clonotype was seen at least ten times. This rearrangement joins TRBV6-1 to TRBJ2-2, with D unclear. Germline CDR1 is MNHNS and CDR2 is SASEGT. The CDR3 covers 16 residues. The germline V and J ends were trimmed by 7 bases and 0 bases, with 15 bases remaining between them. The CDR3 region is CASTPPGYSNTGELFF. CDR3 coding DNA: TGTGCCAGCACCCCCCCCGGGTACTCGAACACCGGGGAGCTGTTTTTT.

This clonotype was found many times. The chain employs TRBV12-3 or TRBV12-4 and TRBJ2-1; 14 bases match TRBD2. The junction had 6 bases not matched to a gene; V was cut back by 1 base and J by 7 bases. This CDR3 has 17 residues. CDR3 in DNA: TGTGCCAGCAGTTTAGGGACTAGCGGGGGGTTACTTAATGAGCAGTTCTTC. This gives the protein CASSLGTSGGLLNEQFF.

This clonotype was observed many times. This chain joins TRBV19 and TRBJ2-1; 12 nucleotides match TRBD2. Germline assignment: CDR1 LNHDA and CDR2 SQIVND (reference sequence). This CDR3 has 14 residues. Trimming at V came to 3 bases and at J to 7 bases, leaving 1 base not matched to a gene. For the CDR3, the DNA is TGTGCCAGTAGTATGCTAGCGGGGGGGAATGAGCAGTTCTTC. Translation: CASSMLAGGNEQFF. Drawing the rest from reference TRBV19 and TRBJ2-1, the complete variable domain is DGGITQSPKYLFRKEGQNVTLSCEQNLNHDAMYWYRQDPGQGLRLIYYSQIVNDFQKGDIAEGYSVSREKKESFPLTVTSAQKNPTAFYLCASSMLAGGNEQFFGPGTRLTVL.

This clonotype was counted many times. The chain has TRBV29-1 and TRBJ2-7; 7 nucleotides agree with TRBD2. This CDR3 spans 14 amino acids. V lost 0 bases, J lost 6 bases, and 8 bases stayed unmatched. CDR1 is SQVTM, CDR2 ANQGSEA, per germline. The CDR3 region is CSVEDSGFLSEQYF. CDR3 in DNA: TGCAGCGTTGAAGATAGCGGGTTCCTGAGCGAGCAGTACTTC.

This clonotype was picked up many times. The chain combines TRBV7-2 with TRBJ2-5; TRBD1 matches at 11 bases. The CDR3 is made up of 14 amino acids. Germline V gene sequence: CDR1 SGHTA, CDR2 FQGNSA. The V segment lost 5 bases and the J segment 5 bases; nucleotides outside the gene matches: 4. The CDR3 DNA sequence: TGTGCCAGCAGCCAGGACAGGGGGCATGAGACCCAGTACTTC. This encodes CASSQDRGHETQYF.

This clonotype has more than one count but fewer than ten. The chain recombines TRBV2 with TRBJ2-1; D perhaps matches TRBD1 (6 bases). The CDR3 extends over 14 amino acids. Germline V gene sequence: CDR1 SNHLY, CDR2 FYNNEI. V lost 5 bases, J lost 5 bases, and 13 bases lay in between. As DNA, the CDR3 is TGTGCCAGCAGTTTGGACAGAGTGGACAATGAGCAGTTCTTC. This encodes CASSLDRVDNEQFF.

This clonotype was found a few times. The chain links TRBV20-1 to TRBJ2-7, with TRBD2 matching over 12 bases. The CDR3 extends over 13 amino acids. Germline trimming cut 5 bases from V and 3 bases from J; bases unmatched to any gene: 2. Germline-derived CDR1 and CDR2 are DFQATT and SNEGSKA (reference sequence). DNA of the CDR3: TGCAGTGCTCCGGGACTAGCGGGCTACGAGCAGTACTTC. This gives the protein CSAPGLAGYEQYF.

This clonotype has a count of ten or more. The chain joins TRBV7-2 to TRBJ2-3; TRBD1 aligns across 7 bases. J was trimmed by 5 bases and V by 5 bases; bases with no gene match: 10. The CDR3 runs 15 residues. The germline gives CDR1 SGHTA, CDR2 FQGNSA. In nucleotides, the CDR3 is TGTGCCAGCAGCCCCCAGACAGGGTCTGGAGATACGCAGTATTTT. This translates into CASSPQTGSGDTQYF.

This clonotype came up a few times. This may come from a read error, since a much larger clone is one base off. The chain has TRBV12-3 or TRBV12-4 and TRBJ1-1; D gene unclear. V was clipped by 3 bases and J by 1 base, with 6 bases between them. The CDR3 consists of 13 residues. The DNA for the CDR3 is TGTGCCAGCAGTTTCCCCTCGAACACTGAAGCTTTCTTT. Translation: CASSFPSNTEAFF.

This clonotype was detected ten times or more. Written as DNA, the CDR3 is TGCAGTGCTAACCCCCCGGACAGGGGGTATAATTCACCCCTCCACTTT. Amino acid sequence: CSANPPDRGYNSPLHF. The chain uses TRBV20-1 and TRBJ1-6; 10 nucleotides match TRBD1. The V and J ends lost 4 bases and 4 bases, in that order; junction bases with no gene match: 7. Looked up from germline, CDR1 is DFQATT and CDR2 is SNEGSKA (reference sequence). The CDR3 loop spans 16 amino acids.

This clonotype was observed at least ten times. The chain is built from TRBV6-2 or TRBV6-3 and TRBJ1-5, with TRBD1 as a possible D gene (5 bases). This CDR3 region has 16 residues. Deletions cut 2 bases from V and 1 base from J, with 12 bases between. Germline CDR1 MNHEY, CDR2 SVGEGT. Here the CDR3 reads CASSYEARDSNQPQHF. The DNA for the CDR3 is TGTGCCAGCAGTTACGAAGCCCGGGACAGCAATCAGCCCCAGCATTTT.

This clonotype was seen a few times. The rearrangement joins TRBV20-1 to TRBJ2-3; 14 bases are a match to TRBD2. Germline CDR1 and CDR2: DFQATT and SNEGSKA (reference sequence). The ends lost 6 bases at V and 5 bases at J; junction bases unmatched: 7. The CDR3 covers 15 residues. The CDR3 sequence is CSAGLAGGAGDTQYF. In nucleotides, the CDR3 is TGCAGTGCAGGACTAGCGGGGGGAGCAGGAGATACGCAGTATTTT.